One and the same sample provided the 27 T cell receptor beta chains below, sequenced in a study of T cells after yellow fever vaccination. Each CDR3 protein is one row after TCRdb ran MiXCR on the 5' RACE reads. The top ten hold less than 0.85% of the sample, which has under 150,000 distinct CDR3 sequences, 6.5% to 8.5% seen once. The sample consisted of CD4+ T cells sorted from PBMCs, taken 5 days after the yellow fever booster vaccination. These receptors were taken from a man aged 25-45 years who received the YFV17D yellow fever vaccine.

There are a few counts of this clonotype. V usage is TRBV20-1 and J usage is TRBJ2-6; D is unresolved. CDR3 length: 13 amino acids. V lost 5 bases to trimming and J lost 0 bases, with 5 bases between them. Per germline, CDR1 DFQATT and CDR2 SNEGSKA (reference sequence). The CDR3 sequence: CSASFSGANVLTF. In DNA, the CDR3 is TGCAGTGCTTCCTTCTCTGGGGCCAACGTCCTGACTTTC.

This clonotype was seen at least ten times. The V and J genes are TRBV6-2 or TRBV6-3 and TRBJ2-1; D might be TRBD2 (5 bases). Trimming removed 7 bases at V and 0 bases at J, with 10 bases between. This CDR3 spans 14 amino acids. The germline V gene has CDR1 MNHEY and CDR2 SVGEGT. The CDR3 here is CASNLGGSYNEQFF. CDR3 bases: TGTGCCAGCAATCTAGGAGGCTCCTACAATGAGCAGTTCTTC.

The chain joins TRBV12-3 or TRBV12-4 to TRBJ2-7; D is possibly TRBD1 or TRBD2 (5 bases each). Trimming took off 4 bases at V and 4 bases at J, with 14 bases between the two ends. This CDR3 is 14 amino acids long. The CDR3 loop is CASSSQPGHYEQYF. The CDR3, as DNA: TGTGCCAGCAGTTCCCAGCCGGGGCATTACGAGCAGTACTTC.

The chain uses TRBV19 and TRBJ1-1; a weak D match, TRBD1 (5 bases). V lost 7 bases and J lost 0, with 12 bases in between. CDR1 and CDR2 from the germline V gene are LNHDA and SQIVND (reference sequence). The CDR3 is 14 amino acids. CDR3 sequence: CASNRDPVNTEAFF. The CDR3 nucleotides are TGTGCCAGTAACCGGGACCCCGTGAACACTGAAGCTTTCTTT.

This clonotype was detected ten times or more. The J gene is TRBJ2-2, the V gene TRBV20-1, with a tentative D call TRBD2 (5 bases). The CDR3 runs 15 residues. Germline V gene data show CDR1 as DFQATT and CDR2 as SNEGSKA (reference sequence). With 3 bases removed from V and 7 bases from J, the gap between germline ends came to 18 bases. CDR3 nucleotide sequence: TGCAGTGCTAGTAGGCCCGGGTCACGGGACGGGGAGCTGTTTTTT. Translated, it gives CSASRPGSRDGELFF.

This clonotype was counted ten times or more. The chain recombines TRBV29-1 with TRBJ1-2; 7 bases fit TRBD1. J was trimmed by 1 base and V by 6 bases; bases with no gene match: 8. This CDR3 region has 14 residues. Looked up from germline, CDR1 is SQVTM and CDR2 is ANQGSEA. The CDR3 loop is CSVGDRAYNYGYTF. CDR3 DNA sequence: TGCAGCGTCGGCGACAGGGCTTATAACTATGGCTACACCTTC. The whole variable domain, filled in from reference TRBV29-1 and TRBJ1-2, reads SAVISQKPSRDICQRGTSLTIQCQVDSQVTMMFWYRQQPGQSLTLIATANQGSEATYESGFVIDKFPISRPNLTFSTLTVSNMSPEDSSIYLCSVGDRAYNYGYTFGSGTRLTVV.

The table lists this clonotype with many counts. The CDR3 nucleotides are TGTGCCAGCAGCTTGGGGGGTAATGTTCAAGAGACCCAGTACTTC. Its translation: CASSLGGNVQETQYF. This rearrangement joins TRBV5-5 to TRBJ2-5; D not certain. Germline V gene lookup returns CDR1 SGHKS and CDR2 YYEKEE (reference sequence). CDR3 length equals 15 residues. The germline V and J ends were trimmed by 0 bases and 2 bases, with 11 bases remaining between them.

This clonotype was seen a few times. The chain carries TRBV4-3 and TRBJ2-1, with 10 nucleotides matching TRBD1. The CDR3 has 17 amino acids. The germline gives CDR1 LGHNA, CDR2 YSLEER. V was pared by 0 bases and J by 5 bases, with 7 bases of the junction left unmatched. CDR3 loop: CASSQDPGTGDHNEQFF. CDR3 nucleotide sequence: TGCGCCAGCAGCCAAGACCCCGGGACAGGGGATCACAATGAGCAGTTCTTC.

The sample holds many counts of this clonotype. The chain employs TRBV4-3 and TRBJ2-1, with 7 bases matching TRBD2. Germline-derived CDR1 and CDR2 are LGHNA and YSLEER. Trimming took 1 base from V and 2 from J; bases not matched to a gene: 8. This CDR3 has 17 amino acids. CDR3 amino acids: CASSQGAQRDTYNEQFF. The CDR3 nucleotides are TGCGCCAGCAGCCAAGGGGCACAGCGGGATACCTACAATGAGCAGTTCTTC.

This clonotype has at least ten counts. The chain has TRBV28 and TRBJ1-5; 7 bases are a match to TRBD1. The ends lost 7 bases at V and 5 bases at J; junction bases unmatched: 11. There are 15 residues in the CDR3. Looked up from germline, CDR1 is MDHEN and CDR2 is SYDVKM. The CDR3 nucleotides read TGTGCCAGCATTCCACTTACAGGGGCCCATCAGCCCCAGCATTTT. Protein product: CASIPLTGAHQPQHF.

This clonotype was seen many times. CDR3 in DNA: TGCAGCGTTGGACGGGGGGGGCGAGAGACCCAGTACTTC. It yields the protein CSVGRGGRETQYF. The rearrangement uses TRBV29-1 and TRBJ2-5, with 8 bases matching TRBD2. This CDR3 has 13 amino acids. Germline V gene lookup returns CDR1 SQVTM and CDR2 ANQGSEA. V lost 4 bases, J lost 4 bases, and 5 bases stayed unmatched.

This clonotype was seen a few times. As DNA, the CDR3 is TGTGCCAGCTCACCTGGAGCTAGCTCCTACGAGCAGTACTTC. Its translation: CASSPGASSYEQYF. J is TRBJ2-7 and V is TRBV18, with unresolved D. Per germline, CDR1 KGHSH and CDR2 LQKENI. This CDR3 region has 14 residues. V was trimmed by 3 bases and J by 0 bases, leaving 9 bases between them.

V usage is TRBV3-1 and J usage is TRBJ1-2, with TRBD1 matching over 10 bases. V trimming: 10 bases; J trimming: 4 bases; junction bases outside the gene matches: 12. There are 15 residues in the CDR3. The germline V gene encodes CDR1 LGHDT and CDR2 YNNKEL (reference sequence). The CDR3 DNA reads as TGTGCCACCTCCACACGGACAGGGGGAATCTATGGCTACACCTTC. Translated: CATSTRTGGIYGYTF.

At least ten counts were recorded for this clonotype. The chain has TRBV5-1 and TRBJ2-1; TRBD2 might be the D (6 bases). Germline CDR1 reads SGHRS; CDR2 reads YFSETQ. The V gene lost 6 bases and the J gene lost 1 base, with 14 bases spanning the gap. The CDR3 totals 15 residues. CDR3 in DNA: TGCGCCAGCAAAATAGCGGCGGCTTCCTACAATGAGCAGTTCTTC. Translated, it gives CASKIAAASYNEQFF.

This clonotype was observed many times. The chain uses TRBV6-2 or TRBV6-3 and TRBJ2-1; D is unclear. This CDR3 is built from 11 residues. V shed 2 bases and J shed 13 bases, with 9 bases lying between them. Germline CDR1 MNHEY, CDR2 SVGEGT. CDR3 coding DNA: TGTGCCAGCAGTTACGATATCAAACAGTTCTTC. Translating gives CASSYDIKQFF.

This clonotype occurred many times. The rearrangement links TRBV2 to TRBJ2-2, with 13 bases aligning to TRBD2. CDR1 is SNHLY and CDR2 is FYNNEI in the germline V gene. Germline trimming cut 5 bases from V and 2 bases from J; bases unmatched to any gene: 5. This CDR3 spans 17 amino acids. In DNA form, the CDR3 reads TGTGCCAGCAGTTCAGGACTAGCGGGAGCCAACACCGGGGAGCTGTTTTTT. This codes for CASSSGLAGANTGELFF.

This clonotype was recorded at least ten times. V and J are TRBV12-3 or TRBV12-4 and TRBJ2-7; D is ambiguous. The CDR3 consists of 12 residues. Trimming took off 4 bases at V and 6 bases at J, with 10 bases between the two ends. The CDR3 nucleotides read TGTGCCAGCAGTTCCCGGCCTGGCGAGCAGTACTTC. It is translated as CASSSRPGEQYF.

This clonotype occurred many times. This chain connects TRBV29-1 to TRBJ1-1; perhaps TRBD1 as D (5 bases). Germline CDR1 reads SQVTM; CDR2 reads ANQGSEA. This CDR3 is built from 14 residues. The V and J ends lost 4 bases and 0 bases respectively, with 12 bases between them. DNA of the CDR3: TGCAGCGTTGTGAGGGGTGGCGTGAACACTGAAGCTTTCTTT. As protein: CSVVRGGVNTEAFF. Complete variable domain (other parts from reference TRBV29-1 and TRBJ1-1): SAVISQKPSRDICQRGTSLTIQCQVDSQVTMMFWYRQQPGQSLTLIATANQGSEATYESGFVIDKFPISRPNLTFSTLTVSNMSPEDSSIYLCSVVRGGVNTEAFFGQGTRLTVV.

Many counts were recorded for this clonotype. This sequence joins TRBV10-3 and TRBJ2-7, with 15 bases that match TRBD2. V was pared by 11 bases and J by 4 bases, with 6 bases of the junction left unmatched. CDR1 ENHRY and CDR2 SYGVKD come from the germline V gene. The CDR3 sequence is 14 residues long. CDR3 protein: CASSGLAGGYEQYF. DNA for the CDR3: TGTGCCTCCTCCGGACTAGCGGGAGGGTACGAGCAGTACTTC.

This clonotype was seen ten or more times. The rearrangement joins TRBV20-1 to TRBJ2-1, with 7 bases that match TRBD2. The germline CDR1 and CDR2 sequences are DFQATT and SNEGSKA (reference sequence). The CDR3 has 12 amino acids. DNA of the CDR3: TGCAGAACCGGGGGGAGGGTCAATGAGCAGTTCTTC. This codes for CRTGGRVNEQFF.

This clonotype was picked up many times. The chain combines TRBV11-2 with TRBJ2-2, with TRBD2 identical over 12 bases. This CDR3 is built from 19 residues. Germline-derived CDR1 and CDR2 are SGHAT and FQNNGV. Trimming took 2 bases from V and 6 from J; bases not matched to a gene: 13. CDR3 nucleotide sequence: TGTGCCAGCAGCTTAATTTATCTTGTGACTAGCGGGAGTTCCGGGGAGCTGTTTTTT. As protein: CASSLIYLVTSGSSGELFF. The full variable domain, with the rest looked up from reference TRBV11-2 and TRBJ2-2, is EAGVAQSPRYKIIEKRQSVAFWCNPISGHATLYWYQQILGQGPKLLIQFQNNGVVDDSQLPKDRFSAERLKGVDSTLKIQPAKLEDSAVYLCASSLIYLVTSGSSGELFFGEGSRLTVL.

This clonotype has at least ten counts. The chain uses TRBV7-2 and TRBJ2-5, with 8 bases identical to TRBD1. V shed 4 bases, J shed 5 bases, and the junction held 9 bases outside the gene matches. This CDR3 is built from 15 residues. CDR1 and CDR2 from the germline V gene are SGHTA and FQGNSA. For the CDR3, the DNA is TGTGCCAGCAGCTCCATGGACAGGGTTGGGGAGACCCAGTACTTC. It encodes CASSSMDRVGETQYF.

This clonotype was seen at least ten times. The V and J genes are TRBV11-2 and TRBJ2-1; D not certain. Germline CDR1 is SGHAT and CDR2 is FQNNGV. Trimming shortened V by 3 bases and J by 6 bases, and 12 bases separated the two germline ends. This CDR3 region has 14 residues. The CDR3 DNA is TGTGCCAGCAGCTTGTTCCAGACCATCAATGAGCAGTTCTTC. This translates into CASSLFQTINEQFF.

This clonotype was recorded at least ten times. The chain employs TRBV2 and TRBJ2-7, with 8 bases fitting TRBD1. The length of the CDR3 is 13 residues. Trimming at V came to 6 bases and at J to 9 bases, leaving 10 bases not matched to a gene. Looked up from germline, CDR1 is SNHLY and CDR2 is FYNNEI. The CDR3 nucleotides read TGTGCCAGCAGGAGAACCCAGGGGGCCATGCAGTACTTC. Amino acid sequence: CASRRTQGAMQYF.

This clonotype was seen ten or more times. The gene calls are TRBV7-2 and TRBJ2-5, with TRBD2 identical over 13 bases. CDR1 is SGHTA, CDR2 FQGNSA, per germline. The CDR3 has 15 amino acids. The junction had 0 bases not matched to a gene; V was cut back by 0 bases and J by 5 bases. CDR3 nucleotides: TGTGCCAGCAGCTTAGCGACTAGCGGGGGGGAGACCCAGTACTTC. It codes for CASSLATSGGETQYF.

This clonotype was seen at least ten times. CDR3 region: CSVLALTYEQYF. The CDR3 coding sequence is TGCAGCGTACTAGCGCTTACCTACGAGCAGTACTTC. The chain carries TRBV29-1 and TRBJ2-7; 7 bases fit TRBD2. After removal of 6 bases from V and 2 bases from J, the junction contained 4 bases not matched to a gene. In germline, CDR1 is SQVTM, CDR2 ANQGSEA. The length of the CDR3 is 12 residues.

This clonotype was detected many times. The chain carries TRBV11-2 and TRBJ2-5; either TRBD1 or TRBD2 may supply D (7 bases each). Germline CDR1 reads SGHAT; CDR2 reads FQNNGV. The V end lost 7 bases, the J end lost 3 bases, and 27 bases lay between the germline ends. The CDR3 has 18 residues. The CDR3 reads CASTLISRGGGTKETQYF. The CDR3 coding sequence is TGTGCCAGCACCCTAATTTCCAGGGGGGGAGGGACGAAAGAGACCCAGTACTTC.